This T cell receptor beta chain is from a study of T cell responses to AZD1222 COVID-19 vaccine. About this clone itself: Its target is unknown.

Generated by immunoSEQ multiplex PCR, the TCRdb table keeps only in-frame clones and is missing some. The sample consists of tens of thousands of clones, more than 65% of them appearing once. Study results and caveats: There were vaccine-associated CD4 TCRs across spike, dominant at 160-218 and 743-854. Just a handful of AZD1222 recipients tested seropositive at baseline. The sample set comprised mostly white British donors with more females, and clonal diversity was possibly underestimated.

Unmatched junction bases numbered 3, after V lost 1 base and J lost 6 bases. The CDR3 contains 13 residues. Germline V gives CDR1 SGHRS, CDR2 YFSETQ. The source was peripheral blood, collected on day 0 of MenACWY control vaccination. This clonotype was obtained from an adult in good health. The chain employs TRBV5-1 and TRBJ1-2, with 7 bases aligning to TRBD1. The CDR3 DNA reads as TGCGCCAGCAGCTTGAAGGGGGCGGATGGCTACACCTTC. Translation gives CASSLKGADGYTF.